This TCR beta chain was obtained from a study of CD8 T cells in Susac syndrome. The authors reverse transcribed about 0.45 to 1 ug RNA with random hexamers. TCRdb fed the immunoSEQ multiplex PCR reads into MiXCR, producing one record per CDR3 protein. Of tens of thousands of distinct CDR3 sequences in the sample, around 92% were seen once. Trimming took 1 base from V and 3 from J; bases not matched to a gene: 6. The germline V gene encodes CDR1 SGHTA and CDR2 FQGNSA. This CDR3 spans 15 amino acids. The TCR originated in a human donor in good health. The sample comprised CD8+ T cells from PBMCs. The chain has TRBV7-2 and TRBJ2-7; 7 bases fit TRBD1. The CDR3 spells CASSLEQGWIYEQYF. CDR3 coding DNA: TGTGCCAGCAGCTTAGAACAGGGGTGGATCTACGAGCAGTACTTC.